The T cell receptor (beta chain) under discussion was sequenced for a study of T cell repertoires in cytomegalovirus infection. Study findings and constraints: The ex vivo response showed dominance by HLA-C-restricted CMV-specific TCR beta clonotypes.

Turning to this clonotype: Its antigen is currently unknown.

The germline V gene has CDR1 SGHRS and CDR2 YFSETQ. The trim removed 4 bases at V and 5 bases at J, leaving 10 bases unmatched. The CDR3 loop spans 15 amino acids. TCRdb reprocessed the reads with MiXCR, giving one entry per CDR3 protein. This sample has more than 150,000 distinct CDR3 sequences; roughly 19% occur once, and the top ten carry less than 3%. The V gene is TRBV5-1, the J gene TRBJ2-7; 9 bases map to TRBD1. Sequenced: PBMCs. The sequence came from a human donor in good health (CMV status not recorded). Some clones in this sample may be carry-over from other donors' samples. For the CDR3, the DNA is TGCGCCAGCAGCCTTCGACAGGGGGGTTCTGACGAGCAGTACTTC. It translates to CASSLRQGGSDEQYF.